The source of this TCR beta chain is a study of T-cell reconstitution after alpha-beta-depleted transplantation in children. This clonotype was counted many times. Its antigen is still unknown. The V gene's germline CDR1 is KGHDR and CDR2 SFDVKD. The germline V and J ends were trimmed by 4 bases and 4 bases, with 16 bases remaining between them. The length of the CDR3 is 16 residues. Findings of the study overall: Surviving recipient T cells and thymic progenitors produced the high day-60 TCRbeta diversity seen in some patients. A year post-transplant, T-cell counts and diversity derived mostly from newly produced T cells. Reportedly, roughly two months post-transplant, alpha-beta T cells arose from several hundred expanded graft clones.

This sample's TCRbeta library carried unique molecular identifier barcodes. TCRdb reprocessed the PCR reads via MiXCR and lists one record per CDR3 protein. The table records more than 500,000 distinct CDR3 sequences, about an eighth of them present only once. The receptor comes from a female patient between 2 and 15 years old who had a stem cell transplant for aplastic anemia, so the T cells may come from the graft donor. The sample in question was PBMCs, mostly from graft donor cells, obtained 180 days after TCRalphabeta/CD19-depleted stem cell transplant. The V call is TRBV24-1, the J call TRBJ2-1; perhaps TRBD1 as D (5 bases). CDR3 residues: CATSEPGSPSYNEQFF. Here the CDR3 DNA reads TGTGCCACCAGTGAACCAGGGTCACCCAGTTACAATGAGCAGTTCTTC.